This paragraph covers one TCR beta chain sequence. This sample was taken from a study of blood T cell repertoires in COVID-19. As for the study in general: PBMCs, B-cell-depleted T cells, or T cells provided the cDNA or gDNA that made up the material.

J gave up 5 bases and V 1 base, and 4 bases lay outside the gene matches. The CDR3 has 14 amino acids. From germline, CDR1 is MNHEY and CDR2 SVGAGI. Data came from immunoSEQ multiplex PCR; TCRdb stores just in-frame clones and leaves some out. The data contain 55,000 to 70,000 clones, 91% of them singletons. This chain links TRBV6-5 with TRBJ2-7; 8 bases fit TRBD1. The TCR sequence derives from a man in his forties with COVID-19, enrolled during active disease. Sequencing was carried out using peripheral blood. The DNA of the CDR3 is TGTGCCAGCAGTTACTTAGACAGGGGACACGAGCAGTACTTC. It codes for CASSYLDRGHEQYF.